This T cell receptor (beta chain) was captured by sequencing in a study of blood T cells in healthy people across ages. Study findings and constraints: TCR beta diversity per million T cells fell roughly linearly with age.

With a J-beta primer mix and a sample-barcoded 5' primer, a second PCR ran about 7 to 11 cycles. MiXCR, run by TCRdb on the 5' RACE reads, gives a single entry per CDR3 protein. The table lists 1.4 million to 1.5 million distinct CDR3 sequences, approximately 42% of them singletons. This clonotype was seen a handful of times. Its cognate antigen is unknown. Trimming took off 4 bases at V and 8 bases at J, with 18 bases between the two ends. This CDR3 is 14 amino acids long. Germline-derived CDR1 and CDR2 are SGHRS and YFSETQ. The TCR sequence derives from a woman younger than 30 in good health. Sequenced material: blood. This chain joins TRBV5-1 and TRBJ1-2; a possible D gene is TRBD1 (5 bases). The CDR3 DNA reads TGCGCCAGCAGCCCCTCCGACGGGAGGGGAGGCTACACCTTC. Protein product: CASSPSDGRGGYTF.